Listed below are T cell receptor beta chains from one sample, sequenced in a study of cytomegalovirus exposure and HLA in healthy donors. The data were produced by immunoSEQ multiplex PCR, yet TCRdb's version contains in-frame clones alone and is incomplete. The data show approximately 190,000 clones, with approximately 87% seen just once and 1% to 1.5% held by the top ten. Sequenced sample: PBMCs. The receptor source for this set is a man aged 30 to 39 in good health and CMV-seronegative. CDR3s include the opening cysteine and the closing phenylalanine or tryptophan. D genes are given only for firm matches. Size is omitted from some rows. Given values are once, few, many or a class for expanded clones.

V,D,J,size,DNA,CDR3
TRBV9,TRBD1,TRBJ1-2,-,TGTGCCACATATGACAGGGAGAACGGCTACACCTTC,CATYDRENGYTF
TRBV18,TRBD1,TRBJ2-7,-,TGTGCCAGCTCACCAACGTTAGGACAGGGGGCGCGGGAATACGAGCAGTACTTC,CASSPTLGQGAREYEQYF
TRBV7-8,TRBD2,TRBJ2-1,-,TGTGCCAGCAGCTTAGAGGGACTAGCGAAGCAGTTCTTC,CASSLEGLAKQFF
TRBV5-4,-,TRBJ1-2,-,TGTGCCAGCAGCTTGGAAGGGGAAGGTGGCTACACCTTC,CASSLEGEGGYTF
TRBV28,TRBD1,TRBJ1-1,-,TGTGCCAGCAGCACAGGGGCTGAAGCTTTCTTT,CASSTGAEAFF
TRBV10-3,-,TRBJ1-1,-,TGTGCCATCGCGCGCGGGGCCCAGAACACTGAAGCTTTCTTT,CAIARGAQNTEAFF
TRBV4-1,-,TRBJ1-1,once,TGCGCCAGCAGCCGGGGGGTAATGAACACTGAAGCTTTCTTT,CASSRGVMNTEAFF
TRBV6-4,TRBD2,TRBJ2-1,-,TGTGCCAGCAGTGAGTCGACTAGCGGGGGGGCCGATGAGCAGTTCTTC,CASSESTSGGADEQFF
TRBV7-8,-,TRBJ2-1,-,TGTGCCAGCAGCTCCTATTTGTCAAAAATGAACAATGAGCAGTTCTTC,CASSSYLSKMNNEQFF
TRBV27,-,TRBJ1-2,-,TGTGCCAGCAGAACCCCGGAGCCTCCCTATGGCTACACCTTC,CASRTPEPPYGYTF
TRBV2,TRBD2,TRBJ2-5,-,TGTGCCAGCGGGACTAGCGGGAGCCTTTATCAAGAGACCCAGTACTTC,CASGTSGSLYQETQYF
TRBV6-6,-,TRBJ1-2,-,TGTGCCAGCAGTTACACGGGGGGTGGGTTAAGCTATGGCTACACCTTC,CASSYTGGGLSYGYTF
TRBV7-6,-,TRBJ2-1,-,TGTGCCAGCAGCTTAAGCGGCGGCTCCTACAATGAGCAGTTCTTC,CASSLSGGSYNEQFF
TRBV9,TRBD2,TRBJ2-3,-,TGTGCCAGCAGGCAACCGGGACTAACCACAGATACGCAGTATTTT,CASRQPGLTTDTQYF
TRBV4-2,TRBD1,TRBJ1-5,-,TGTGCCAGCAGCCAAGATGACAGGGGGATCAATCAGCCCCAGCATTTT,CASSQDDRGINQPQHF
TRBV30,-,TRBJ2-7,-,TGTGCCTGGAGTACCTGGGACGGGAGCTCCTACGAGCAGTACTTC,CAWSTWDGSSYEQYF
TRBV18,-,TRBJ2-1,-,TGTGCCAGCTCACCACGGACGGGATGGACGTACAATGAGCAGTTCTTC,CASSPRTGWTYNEQFF
TRBV13,TRBD1,TRBJ2-5,-,TGTGCCAGCAGCTCCCCCCCCGGGACAGGGGGCTTCCAAGAGACCCAGTACTTC,CASSSPPGTGGFQETQYF
TRBV19,TRBD1,TRBJ1-1,-,TGTGCCAGTAGTAGAACAGGGGGCAGAGGCACTGAAGCTTTCTTT,CASSRTGGRGTEAFF
TRBV27,TRBD2,TRBJ2-1,-,TGTGCCAGCAGTTCGGGACTAGCGGGAGTTAATGAGCAGTTCTTC,CASSSGLAGVNEQFF
TRBV27,TRBD1,TRBJ2-1,-,TGTGCCAGCAGTTTGACCGGGACAGGGATAAAGTTCTTC,CASSLTGTGIKFF
TRBV30,-,TRBJ2-7,-,TGTGCCTGGAGTGTAGCTCGTGAAGGGGGTAGTTACGAGCAGTACTTC,CAWSVAREGGSYEQYF
TRBV5-5,-,TRBJ2-7,-,TGTGCCAGCAGCTTGGATGGACTTCAGCCCGACGAGCAGTACTTC,CASSLDGLQPDEQYF
TRBV2,TRBD2,TRBJ2-3,-,TGTGCCAGCATGGGTCTAGCGGGAGGGGCTCGCACAGATACGCAGTATTTT,CASMGLAGGARTDTQYF
TRBV30,-,TRBJ2-1,-,TGTGCCTGGAGTGACCCAACGACCCTGCTGGCGGGACCCTACAATGAGCAGTTCTTC,CAWSDPTTLLAGPYNEQFF